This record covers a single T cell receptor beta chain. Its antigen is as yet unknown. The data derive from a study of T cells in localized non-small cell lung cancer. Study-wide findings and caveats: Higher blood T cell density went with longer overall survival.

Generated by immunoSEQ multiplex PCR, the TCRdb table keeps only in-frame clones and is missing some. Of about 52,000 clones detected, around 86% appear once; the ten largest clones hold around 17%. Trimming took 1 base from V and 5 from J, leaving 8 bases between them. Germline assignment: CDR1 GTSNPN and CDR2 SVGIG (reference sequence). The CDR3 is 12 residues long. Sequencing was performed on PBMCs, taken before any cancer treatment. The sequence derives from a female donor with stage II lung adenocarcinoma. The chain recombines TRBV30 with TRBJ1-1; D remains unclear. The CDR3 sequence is CAWSGSGTEAFF. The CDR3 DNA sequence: TGTGCCTGGAGTGGGTCCGGGACTGAAGCTTTCTTT.